Shown below are 13 T cell receptor beta chains from a single sample sequenced in a study of control samples from healthy donors and cancer patients. The table came from immunoSEQ multiplex PCR; TCRdb's copy has only in-frame clones and leaves some out. The sample has 85,000 to 100,000 clones, more than 80% seen once. The sequenced material came from blood. The receptors shown here come from a man aged 18 to 30 in good health.

The V gene is TRBV2, the J gene TRBJ1-3; D call uncertain. There are 15 residues in the CDR3. CDR1 and CDR2 (germline): SNHLY, FYNNEI. Trimming took 0 bases from V and 8 from J, leaving 14 bases between them. The DNA for the CDR3 is TGTGCCAGCAGTGAAGCGCTCTGGAAAAAAGACACCATATATTTT. Its translation: CASSEALWKKDTIYF.

The chain has TRBV19 and TRBJ1-2; 8 nucleotides line up with TRBD1. The V and J ends lost 5 bases and 9 bases, in that order; junction bases with no gene match: 8. This CDR3 has 13 residues. Germline values: CDR1 LNHDA, CDR2 SQIVND (reference sequence). The CDR3, as DNA: TGTGCCAGTAGTTCTACTCCAGGGGGCAGCTACACCTTC. As protein: CASSSTPGGSYTF.

V gene TRBV2 combines with J gene TRBJ1-2; D ambiguous. This CDR3 has 13 residues. Per the germline V gene, CDR1 is SNHLY and CDR2 is FYNNEI. The ends were cut back, 5 bases at V and 6 bases at J, with 13 bases in the middle. The CDR3 spells CASSNLGAHGYTF. Written as DNA, the CDR3 is TGTGCCAGCAGTAATCTGGGCGCCCATGGCTACACCTTC.

The genes are TRBV19 and TRBJ1-1; unclear D gene. Trimming cost V 5 bases and J 0 bases, with 7 bases left between them. This CDR3 comprises 13 residues. Germline CDR1 and CDR2: LNHDA and SQIVND (reference sequence). CDR3 sequence reads: CASSEAVNTEAFF. The CDR3 bases are TGTGCCAGTAGTGAGGCAGTGAACACTGAAGCTTTCTTT.

The rearrangement joins TRBV7-8 to TRBJ2-7, with TRBD1 matching over 7 bases. CDR3 length: 13 amino acids. CDR1 SGHVS and CDR2 FQNEAQ come from the germline V gene. The V gene end was trimmed by 5 bases and the J gene end by 1 base; junction bases not matched to a gene: 2. The CDR3 loop reads CASSRDRSYEQYF. The CDR3 DNA reads as TGTGCCAGCAGCCGGGACAGATCCTACGAGCAGTACTTC.

The rearrangement joins TRBV11-3 to TRBJ2-1; D is uncertain. Trimming shortened V by 1 base and J by 7 bases, and 8 bases separated the two germline ends. The CDR3 is made up of 13 amino acids. From germline, CDR1 is SGHNT and CDR2 YENEEA. The chain's CDR3 is CASSLGLANEQFF. The CDR3 DNA is TGTGCCAGCAGCTTAGGGTTAGCTAATGAGCAGTTCTTC.

This chain uses TRBV25-1 with TRBJ1-1, with D uncertain. Germline V CDR1 and CDR2: MGHDK, SYGVNS. Trimming took off 10 bases at V and 4 bases at J, with 10 bases between the two ends. The CDR3 totals 11 residues. Here the CDR3 reads CATGEGTEAFF. CDR3 in DNA: TGTGCCACAGGTGAGGGCACTGAAGCTTTCTTT.

The rearrangement links TRBV30 to TRBJ1-2; D gene unclear. This CDR3 contains 11 residues. V lost 0 bases to trimming and J lost 8 bases, with 7 bases between them. Per the germline V gene, CDR1 is GTSNPN and CDR2 is SVGIG (reference sequence). The CDR3 region is CAWSVQAGYTF. CDR3 coding DNA: TGTGCCTGGAGTGTCCAGGCAGGCTACACCTTC.

This clone was observed once. The gene calls are TRBV19 and TRBJ1-2, with D uncertain. The germline CDR1 and CDR2 sequences are LNHDA and SQIVND (reference sequence). This CDR3 contains 14 residues. V was trimmed by 6 bases and J by 4 bases, leaving 15 bases between them. CDR3 coding DNA: TGTGCCAGTAGCCCGCCGGGCGGGCGCTATGGCTACACCTTC. Translated, it gives CASSPPGGRYGYTF.

The chain carries TRBV15 and TRBJ1-4; unclear D gene. Trimming took off 0 bases at V and 8 bases at J, with 10 bases between the two ends. In germline, CDR1 is LNHNV, CDR2 YYDKDF (reference sequence). CDR3 length: 14 residues. The CDR3 region has the DNA TGTGCCACCAGCAGAGACAGGATAGGAGAAAAACTGTTTTTT. Protein: CATSRDRIGEKLFF.

This rearrangement joins TRBV30 to TRBJ1-2, with D tentatively TRBD1 (5 bases). Germline V gene lookup returns CDR1 GTSNPN and CDR2 SVGIG (reference sequence). This CDR3 contains 15 residues. Trimming removed 0 bases at V and 4 bases at J, with 15 bases between. The CDR3 loop is CAWSVRGTLGYGYTF. The CDR3 DNA reads as TGTGCCTGGAGTGTACGAGGGACTCTTGGCTATGGCTACACCTTC.

The rearrangement joins TRBV5-6 to TRBJ2-2; D possibly matches TRBD1 or TRBD2 (5 bases each). Deletions cut 4 bases from V and 0 bases from J, with 19 bases between. This CDR3 contains 18 residues. CDR1 SGHDT and CDR2 YYEEEE come from the germline V gene. CDR3 in amino acids: CASSLHRTGAANTGELFF. CDR3 sequence (DNA): TGTGCCAGCAGCCTCCACCGTACCGGGGCAGCGAACACCGGGGAGCTGTTTTTT.

The J gene is TRBJ2-2, the V gene TRBV15, with D maybe TRBD2 (5 bases). The germline gives CDR1 LNHNV, CDR2 YYDKDF (reference sequence). V gave up 0 bases and J gave up 11 bases, with 13 bases separating them. This CDR3 has 14 residues. DNA of the CDR3: TGTGCCACCAGCAGAGAACTACTAGTATTAGAGCTGTTTTTT. Its translation is CATSRELLVLELFF.